Presented here are 23 T cell receptor beta chains from one specimen sequenced in a study of radiation and T cells in renal cell carcinoma. Clones were read by immunoSEQ multiplex PCR, and TCRdb kept only the in-frame ones, dropping some. The table shows about 90,000 clones, with 65% to 90% occurring only once. Stated time point: blood 4 weeks post-SBRT, at nephrectomy. Treatment meaning: 15 Gy SBRT to primary tumor, nephrectomy 4 weeks later. Sequenced material: blood, taken from a patient whose treatment included radiotherapy and nephrectomy. Source of these receptors: a man in his 60s with renal cell carcinoma.

In nucleotides, the CDR3 is TGTGCCAGCAGTATGACGGGGAGGAATCAGCCCCAGCATTTT. Encoded protein: CASSMTGRNQPQHF. The chain is built from TRBV27 and TRBJ1-5, with D hard to call. Trimming removed 5 bases at V and 4 bases at J, with 12 bases between. This CDR3 spans 14 amino acids. In germline, CDR1 is MNHEY, CDR2 SMNVEV (reference sequence).

J is TRBJ1-4 and V is TRBV5-1, with a possible D match to TRBD1 (5 bases). This CDR3 contains 16 residues. The V and J ends lost 0 bases and 6 bases respectively, with 15 bases between them. Germline V gives CDR1 SGHRS, CDR2 YFSETQ. The CDR3 sequence: CASSLVQWGSYEKLFF. In DNA, the CDR3 is TGCGCCAGCAGCTTGGTACAGTGGGGCTCGTATGAAAAACTGTTTTTT.

The rearrangement joins TRBV10-1 to TRBJ2-1; possible D gene TRBD2, 5 bases. CDR3 length: 12 amino acids. The ends were cut back, 3 bases at V and 7 bases at J, with 7 bases in the middle. Germline CDR1 and CDR2: WNHNN and SYGVQD (reference sequence). CDR3 protein: CASSDTRNEQFF. The CDR3 DNA reads TGCGCCAGCAGTGATACTAGGAATGAGCAGTTCTTC.

The chain recombines TRBV6-4 with TRBJ2-7; TRBD2 matches at 16 bases. The CDR3 is made up of 19 amino acids. CDR1 and CDR2 (germline): MRHNA, SNTAGT. Trimming removed 5 bases from V and 1 base from J; junction bases left unmatched: 11. The CDR3 reads CASSPGTSGRVPPSYEQYF. The CDR3 DNA sequence: TGTGCCAGCAGTCCCGGGACTAGCGGGAGGGTTCCTCCGTCCTACGAGCAGTACTTC.

The chain joins TRBV27 to TRBJ1-2, with 8 bases aligning to TRBD1. The CDR3 is 14 residues long. Germline trimming cut 6 bases from V and 8 bases from J; bases unmatched to any gene: 11. Germline values: CDR1 MNHEY, CDR2 SMNVEV (reference sequence). Here the CDR3 DNA reads TGTGCCAGCAGGACCACAGGGGGAGAGAAAGGCTACACCTTC. This gives the protein CASRTTGGEKGYTF.

In this sample, this clone turned up once. V usage is TRBV4-3 and J usage is TRBJ2-1; 10 positions match TRBD2. The CDR3 loop spans 20 amino acids. V lost 4 bases to trimming and J lost 4 bases; unmatched junction nucleotides: 19. The germline V gene encodes CDR1 LGHNA and CDR2 YSLEER. The DNA of the CDR3 is TGCGCCAGCAGCCTAACAGCCCATATCAGCGGGAGGGCCGGGTACAATGAGCAGTTCTTC. It specifies CASSLTAHISGRAGYNEQFF.

DNA for the CDR3: TGCGCCAGCAGCCAAGATTTGGCGGGAGTGGAGACCCAGTACTTC. It encodes CASSQDLAGVETQYF. The chain couples TRBV4-3 to TRBJ2-5; 7 bases are a match to TRBD2. Germline assignment: CDR1 LGHNA and CDR2 YSLEER. The J segment lost 5 bases and the V segment lost 0 bases, leaving 6 bases of the junction unmatched. The CDR3 spans 15 residues.

This clone was seen ten or more times. V usage is TRBV2 and J usage is TRBJ2-7; 10 bases are shared with TRBD2. Germline V CDR1 and CDR2: SNHLY, FYNNEI. The CDR3 consists of 16 residues. Trimming took 7 bases from V and 7 from J; bases not matched to a gene: 16. The CDR3: CASTQLAGVRGREQYF. CDR3 bases: TGTGCCAGCACACAGCTAGCGGGAGTCCGGGGGAGGGAGCAGTACTTC.

The J gene is TRBJ2-7, the V gene TRBV4-2, with 7 bases aligning to TRBD2. The CDR3 loop spans 15 amino acids. The junction had 6 bases not matched to a gene; V was cut back by 1 base and J by 3 bases. Germline CDR1 LGHNA, CDR2 YNFKEQ. In DNA, the CDR3 is TGTGCCAGCAGCCAAGCAGCGGGAATGGTCTACGAGCAGTACTTC. Translating gives CASSQAAGMVYEQYF.

The chain has TRBV7-6 and TRBJ2-1; possible D gene TRBD2, 5 bases. Between the trimmed V and J ends, which lost 0 bases and 4 bases, there was a span of 10 bases. CDR3 length: 15 amino acids. CDR1 is SGHVS, CDR2 FNYEAQ, per germline. CDR3 sequence: CASSLALGSYNEQFF. The DNA of the CDR3 is TGTGCCAGCAGCTTAGCACTTGGGAGTTACAATGAGCAGTTCTTC.

V gene TRBV11-2 combines with J gene TRBJ2-5; D perhaps matches TRBD1 (5 bases). The closer fit of TRBJ2-7 to the DNA end suggests the J call may be wrong. The CDR3 consists of 16 residues. CDR1 is SGHAT, CDR2 FQNNGV, per germline. CDR3 bases: TGTGCCAGCAGCTTACTTTCAGGATGGGGCCCCTACGAGCAGTACTTC. Encoded protein: CASSLLSGWGPYEQYF.

V is TRBV6-4 and J is TRBJ2-1; TRBD2 matches 8 bases. The CDR3 is made up of 15 amino acids. V lost 2 bases, J lost 3 bases, and 3 bases stayed unmatched. Germline V CDR1 and CDR2: MRHNA, SNTAGT. Here the CDR3 DNA reads TGTGCCAGCAGTGACCCGGGACTAGGCTACAATGAGCAGTTCTTC. Its protein is CASSDPGLGYNEQFF.

The chain is built from TRBV19 and TRBJ1-2; perhaps TRBD1 as D (6 bases). The CDR3 runs 16 residues. Germline V gene sequence: CDR1 LNHDA, CDR2 SQIVND (reference sequence). V was trimmed by 1 base and J by 5 bases, leaving 17 bases between them. The CDR3 protein is CASSIVPQGSRYGYTF. The CDR3 DNA sequence: TGTGCCAGTAGTATAGTCCCACAGGGCTCTCGGTATGGCTACACCTTC.

The count of this clone is one. The chain joins TRBV10-1 to TRBJ2-7, with TRBD1 identical over 7 bases. The CDR3 consists of 14 residues. V gave up 1 base and J gave up 6 bases; unmatched junction bases: 6. The germline gives CDR1 WNHNN, CDR2 SYGVQD (reference sequence). CDR3: CASSELIGGGEQYF. The CDR3 DNA follows: TGCGCCAGCAGTGAGTTAATAGGGGGCGGCGAGCAGTACTTC.

The CDR3 DNA reads as TGCGCCAGCAGCCAGCGGGAGTACACAGATACGCAGTATTTT. This translates into CASSQREYTDTQYF. The rearrangement uses TRBV5-1 and TRBJ2-3, with 8 positions matching TRBD2. The CDR3 sequence is 14 residues long. Germline V lookup: CDR1 SGHRS, CDR2 YFSETQ. V trimming: 4 bases; J trimming: 2 bases; junction bases outside the gene matches: 3.

The chain uses TRBV28 and TRBJ2-7, with no clear D. The CDR3 sequence is 14 residues long. Germline V gives CDR1 MDHEN, CDR2 SYDVKM. Trimming pared 1 base from V and 2 bases from J, leaving 9 bases between. In nucleotides, the CDR3 is TGTGCCAGCAGTTTATCAGTTTCTCCCTACGAGCAGTACTTC. Its translation: CASSLSVSPYEQYF.

This clone was seen once. The chain uses TRBV19 and TRBJ2-1; possible D gene TRBD2, 7 bases. In germline, CDR1 is LNHDA, CDR2 SQIVND (reference sequence). The CDR3 length is 16 residues. V was pared by 6 bases and J by 4 bases, with 19 bases between. The CDR3 bases are TGTGCCAGTAGCCTAGGGGGGGTCTCCTTATACAATGAGCAGTTCTTC. Residues: CASSLGGVSLYNEQFF.

The J gene is TRBJ2-1, the V gene TRBV25-1; 12 positions agree with TRBD2. This CDR3 spans 18 amino acids. Germline lookup yields CDR1 MGHDK and CDR2 SYGVNS. J was trimmed by 1 base and V by 8 bases; bases with no gene match: 12. The CDR3 loop is CASATTSGSAWSYNEQFF. DNA of the CDR3: TGTGCCAGCGCTACGACTAGCGGGAGTGCATGGTCCTACAATGAGCAGTTCTTC. Complete variable domain (other parts from reference TRBV25-1 and TRBJ2-1): EADIYQTPRYLVIGTGKKITLECSQTMGHDKMYWYQQDPGMELHLIHYSYGVNSTEKGDLSSESTVSRIRTEHFPLTLESARPSHTSQYLCASATTSGSAWSYNEQFFGPGTRLTVL.

This clone was picked up one time. The chain has TRBV7-9 and TRBJ1-4; TRBD1 is a possible D gene (5 bases). Germline loops: CDR1 SEHNR, CDR2 FQNEAQ (reference sequence). Trimming took off 0 bases at V and 14 bases at J, with 10 bases between the two ends. This CDR3 contains 12 residues. The CDR3: CASSLAGRVLFF. As DNA, the CDR3 is TGTGCCAGCAGCTTAGCGGGCAGGGTTCTGTTTTTT.

The chain has TRBV11-3 and TRBJ2-7; 10 nucleotides agree with TRBD1. Looked up from germline, CDR1 is SGHNT and CDR2 is YENEEA. Losses at the gene ends were 1 base for V and 7 bases for J; bases not matched to a gene: 4. There are 14 residues in the CDR3. This chain's CDR3 is CASSLGGQGREQYF. CDR3 sequence (DNA): TGTGCCAGCAGCTTAGGGGGACAGGGGCGAGAGCAGTACTTC.

The chain is built from TRBV4-1 and TRBJ2-3; D unresolved. There are 16 residues in the CDR3. Germline lookup yields CDR1 MGHRA and CDR2 YSYEKL. Trimming took off 0 bases at V and 2 bases at J, with 12 bases between the two ends. This CDR3 reads CASSQERSANTDTQYF. The CDR3 bases are TGCGCCAGCAGCCAAGAACGGAGCGCGAACACAGATACGCAGTATTTT.

This clone has more than one count but fewer than ten. The chain employs TRBV19 and TRBJ2-7; 7 nucleotides match TRBD1. Per the germline V gene, CDR1 is LNHDA and CDR2 is SQIVND (reference sequence). Trimming removed 7 bases from V and 2 bases from J; junction bases left unmatched: 5. This CDR3 region has 13 residues. This CDR3 is CASTGTDTYEQYF. The CDR3 region has the DNA TGTGCCAGTACCGGGACAGATACCTACGAGCAGTACTTC.

The chain combines TRBV7-8 with TRBJ2-3; 7 positions match TRBD2. This CDR3 has 16 residues. CDR1 and CDR2 from the germline V gene are SGHVS and FQNEAQ. Trimming cost V 3 bases and J 4 bases; bases outside gene matches: 10. CDR3 in amino acids: CASSFPPPRGADTQYF. DNA of the CDR3: TGTGCCAGCAGCTTCCCGCCCCCCCGGGGGGCAGATACGCAGTATTTT.